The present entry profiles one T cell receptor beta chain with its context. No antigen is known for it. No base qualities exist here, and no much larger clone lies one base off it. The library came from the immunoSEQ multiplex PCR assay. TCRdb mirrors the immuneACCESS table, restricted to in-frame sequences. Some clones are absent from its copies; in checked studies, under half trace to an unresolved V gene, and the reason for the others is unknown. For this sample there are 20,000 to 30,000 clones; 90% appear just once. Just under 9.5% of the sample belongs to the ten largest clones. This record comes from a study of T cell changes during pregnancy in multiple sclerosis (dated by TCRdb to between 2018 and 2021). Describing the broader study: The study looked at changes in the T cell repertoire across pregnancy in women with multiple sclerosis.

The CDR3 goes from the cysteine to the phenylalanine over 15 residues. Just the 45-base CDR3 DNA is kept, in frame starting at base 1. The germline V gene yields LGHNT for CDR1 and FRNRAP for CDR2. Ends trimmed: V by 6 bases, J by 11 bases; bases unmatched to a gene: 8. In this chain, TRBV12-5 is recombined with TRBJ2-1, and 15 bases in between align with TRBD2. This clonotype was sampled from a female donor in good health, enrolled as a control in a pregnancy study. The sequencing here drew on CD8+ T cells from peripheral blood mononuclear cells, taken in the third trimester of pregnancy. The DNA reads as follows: TGTGCTAGTGGGACTGGACTAGCGGGAGGGCGGCAGCAGTTCTTC. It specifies CASGTGLAGGRQQFF.